This T cell receptor (beta chain) was retrieved from a study of CD8 T cells in Susac syndrome. RNA, at about 0.45 to 1 ug, was reverse transcribed with random hexamers. Amplification of TCR beta CDR3 used immunoSEQ multiplex PCR across 54 Vbeta and 13 Jbeta. Using its own MiXCR run on the immunoSEQ multiplex PCR reads, TCRdb lists one record per CDR3 protein. The sample has 150,000 to 250,000 distinct CDR3 sequences; more than 90% are singletons. TCR beta sequencing covered blood CD8+ and CD4+ T cells. The source of this sequence is a human donor with multiple sclerosis. The sample taken for sequencing was CD4+ T cells from PBMCs.

The CDR3 sequence: CASSPREEGWSEAFF. In DNA, the CDR3 is TGTGCCAGCTCACCACGCGAGGAGGGGTGGAGTGAAGCTTTCTTT. The chain recombines TRBV18 with TRBJ1-1; D possibly corresponds to TRBD1 (5 bases). The CDR3 spans 15 residues. Trimming shortened V by 1 base and J by 7 bases, and 16 bases separated the two germline ends. In germline, CDR1 is KGHSH, CDR2 LQKENI.